This T cell receptor (beta chain) derives from a study of regulatory T cells in long-lasting Graves disease (TCRdb year 2021). Background for the entire study: Patients with newly diagnosed Graves' disease had been on antithyroid drugs for under 3 months. Persistent Graves' disease patients were compared with newly diagnosed Graves' disease patients by peripheral blood TCR sequencing and RNA sequencing. The study was registered as a clinical trial and conducted in China. A total of around 35 samples were covered by TCR sequencing, comprising approximately 13 persistent and around 20 newly diagnosed Graves' disease patients.

What the research found in general, with its limitations: The study examined only peripheral blood because the primary lesion, thyroid tissue, could not be accessed. Patients with persistent disease shared more public clonotypes (under 3,000) than newly diagnosed patients did (around 930). The authors acknowledged the small sample size as a limitation that may reduce accuracy. Preferential use of TRBV28, TRBJ1-2 and TRBJ2-5 was observed in persistent disease, whereas TRBV20-1 and TRBJ2-1 were favored in newly diagnosed disease. Compared with newly diagnosed patients, patients with persistent Graves' disease had lower TCR Shannon entropy and fewer highly expanded clones, which suggests clonal expansion. Sequencing and analysis were limited to the TCR beta chain.

A distance of 13 bases separates the germline ends of V and J, which lose 5 bases and 0 bases respectively. CDR1 and CDR2 (MDHEN, SYDVKM) derive from the germline V gene. The cysteine opens and the phenylalanine closes a CDR3 of 15 amino acids. Of all the DNA, just the CDR3 is kept, 45 bases in frame from base 1. The receptor library was made with multiplex PCR. TCRdb lists the instrument as Illumina HiSeq 4000. To build TCR beta libraries, CDR3 regions were amplified by Arm-PCR using iRepertoire HTBI primers. Before sequencing, the PCR products underwent gel purification. Processing in the source paper ran as follows. Gene usage analysis of CDR3 amino acid clonotypes relied on the 62 TRBV and 14 TRBJ segments identified across samples. Filtered high-quality paired reads were merged into contigs using COPE and FqMerger. BLAST was used to align contigs to IMGT TRBV, TRBD and TRBJ reference genes, and CDR3 was defined according to IMGT. Clonotypes above 0.1% frequency were classified as highly expanded clones. Shannon entropy was used to measure repertoire diversity, and the Gini coefficient was used to measure V-J evenness. A clonotype found in more than one individual was treated as public. TCRdb's own reprocessing of the public reads used fastp at Q25 and MiXCR and kept productive beta chains. Every entry covers one CDR3 protein and lists the most common genes and DNA from its rows. The V and J calls and clone size are TCRdb's, not the authors'. Here the sample has hundreds of thousands of distinct CDR3 sequences; 16% occur a single time. The ten largest account for about 18% of the sample.

The table lists this clonotype with many counts. Its antigen has not been determined. No quality values exist for individual bases; no much larger clone is one base distant. Per the publication, the time point label means: newly diagnosed GD, antithyroid drugs for less than 3 months. RNA was extracted from PBMCs in TRIzol for both TCR sequencing and RNA sequencing. The diagnosis of Graves' disease was made according to American Thyroid Association guidelines. The patients came from an endocrinology department in Xi'an, China. From each patient, approximately 10 milliliters of peripheral blood was collected into an EDTA anticoagulant tube. Ficoll Paque Plus density gradient separation was used to isolate PBMCs, and no additional T cell sorting was done. RNA quality was checked with an Agilent 2100 Bioanalyzer and agarose gel, and concentration with a NanoDrop 2000. The same sample was also used in a study of T cells in Graves' hyperthyroidism and ophthalmopathy. The second investigation adds: Graves' hyperthyroidism was defined as stable when no progression to ophthalmopathy occurred over 18 months of follow-up. Hyperthyroidism patients were aged 18 to 65 years and newly diagnosed, with disease duration of less than 2 months. Exclusion was applied to patients with uncontrolled infections, other autoimmune diseases, pregnancy or lactation. Diagnoses were based on clinical symptoms, serum thyroxine and TRAb, thyroid ultrasound and orbital computed tomography. The first round of RT-PCR for the TCR CDR3 was performed with the HTBI primer set and the Qiagen OneStep RT-PCR kit. Most expanded thyroid clonotypes (frequency above 0.001) were also detected in blood, a finding suggesting that blood repertoires may reflect thyroid immune responses. A model built on a 13 V-J signature distinguished ophthalmopathy from stable hyperthyroidism, reaching around 88% sensitivity and approximately 81% specificity in cross-validation and 80%/75% in testing. In validation, progression to ophthalmopathy was predicted by the model with 65% to 71% sensitivity and under 85% specificity, a median of approximately 6.5 months before onset. TCR V-J signatures able to tell the groups apart were searched for in a discovery cohort of 100 or so patients, of whom approximately 40 had Graves' ophthalmopathy and about 55 had stable Graves' hyperthyroidism. Whether ophthalmopathy could be predicted prospectively was tested in an independent validation cohort made up of roughly 20 hyperthyroidism patients plus 17 patients who later progressed to ophthalmopathy. For training and testing, the 100 or so patients in the discovery cohort were randomly divided in a 7:3 ratio. In addition, the study compared T-cell repertoires in thyroid tissue and in blood from several Graves' hyperthyroidism patients. Following sampling, methimazole starting at 30 mg daily was given to hyperthyroidism patients, and high-dose intravenous methylprednisolone was given to ophthalmopathy patients. A second multiplex PCR round built the libraries, followed by size selection and purification. Sequencing of the libraries was done on an Illumina HiSeq2000 using paired-end 100 bp reads. SOAPnuke was used to process the raw data, with reads discarded if the reads contained adapters or uncalled bases, had a mean Phred below 15, or lacked an exact constant-primer or identifier match. COPE v1.2.5 was used to merge the high-quality paired reads, and each unique nucleotide sequence was defined as a clonotype. MiTCR v1.1 was used to align clonotypes to the IMGT TRBV, TRBD and TRBJ reference segments. Only V-J combinations with frequency above 0.0001, covering 99.2% of repertoires, were analysed. The TCS score was defined as the ratio of F50 (clonal expansion) to E x V (chaos), calculated using BLOSUM62-based TCRdist between CDR3 peptides within each V-J. Welch's t-statistics and random forest reduced around 550 V-J features to 13, which were used in a naive Bayes classifier (R e1071). No statistical method was used to set the sample size in advance, and investigators knew the group allocation. The paper describes TCR Vbeta CDR3 sequencing of about 140 peripheral blood samples, made up of about 41 ophthalmopathy patients, approximately 73 hyperthyroidism patients and 17 progressor patients.

Sample: peripheral blood mononuclear cells (PBMCs), taken at new diagnosis, from a patient treated with antithyroid drugs. The chain is assembled from TRBV28 and TRBJ1-1, with TRBD1 perhaps the D gene, on 5 matching bases. This clonotype was sampled from a woman aged 25 to 39 with Graves disease. Donor details come from another sample of the same person, matched by shared clones. The base sequence is TGTGCCAGCAGTGGGCAGGGAATAATGAACACTGAAGCTTTCTTT. Translation gives CASSGQGIMNTEAFF.